The 12 T cell receptor beta chains below all came from one sample that was sequenced in a study of PD-1 blockade in classical Hodgkin lymphoma. Clones were read by immunoSEQ multiplex PCR, and TCRdb kept only the in-frame ones, dropping some. The sample lists about 35,000 clones; around 89% were seen once. As for time point: newly diagnosed, previously untreated cHL patient sample. Isolation of CD4+ T cells from thawed PBMCs was performed by magnetic negative selection. The sample taken for sequencing was CD4+ T cells from blood. Source of these receptors: a human donor with classical Hodgkin lymphoma.

Only one count was recorded for this clone. This rearrangement joins TRBV5-1 to TRBJ2-7; D is perhaps TRBD1 or TRBD2 (5 bases each). The V gene lost 2 bases and the J gene lost 6 bases, with 21 bases spanning the gap. Germline CDR1 reads SGHRS; CDR2 reads YFSETQ. This CDR3 spans 16 amino acids. The CDR3 region has the DNA TGCGCCAGCAGCTTTTTAGGGACCCCCCAAAAGCTCGAGCAGTACTTC. The encoded protein is CASSFLGTPQKLEQYF.

Written as DNA, the CDR3 is TGTGCCAGCAGCTCCACGAGGGCGAACACCGGGGAGCTGTTTTTT. Protein product: CASSSTRANTGELFF. The rearrangement uses TRBV5-6 and TRBJ2-2; TRBD2 might be the D (5 bases). CDR3 size: 15 residues. Looked up from germline, CDR1 is SGHDT and CDR2 is YYEEEE. V shed 3 bases and J shed 0 bases, with 9 bases lying between them.

The chain employs TRBV19 and TRBJ2-7, with D perhaps TRBD1 or TRBD2 (5 bases each). Trimming pared 3 bases from V and 6 bases from J, leaving 15 bases between. The CDR3 is made up of 14 amino acids. Looked up from germline, CDR1 is LNHDA and CDR2 is SQIVND (reference sequence). The CDR3 bases are TGTGCCAGTAGTATGGGACGGATTCCCTCCGAGCAGTACTTC. Its translation is CASSMGRIPSEQYF.

This clone was observed once. The chain employs TRBV5-1 and TRBJ1-1; no clear D gene. The CDR3 length is 14 residues. Trimming pared 6 bases from V and 1 base from J, leaving 13 bases between. Germline-derived CDR1 and CDR2 are SGHRS and YFSETQ. CDR3 nucleotides: TGCGCCAGCAAGAGTCAGGCCTCGAACACTGAAGCTTTCTTT. It specifies CASKSQASNTEAFF.

This clone was seen a handful of times. The chain has TRBV10-3 and TRBJ2-3; 8 nucleotides match TRBD2. The CDR3 has 13 amino acids. V trimming: 8 bases; J trimming: 2 bases; junction bases outside the gene matches: 3. Germline V gene sequence: CDR1 ENHRY, CDR2 SYGVKD. DNA for the CDR3: TGTGCCATCTCGGGGGGGATCACAGATACGCAGTATTTT. Its translation is CAISGGITDTQYF.

The J gene is TRBJ2-5, the V gene TRBV7-2; 7 nucleotides match TRBD1. CDR1 and CDR2 (germline): SGHTA, FQGNSA. CDR3 size: 15 residues. J was trimmed by 4 bases and V by 3 bases; bases with no gene match: 8. For the CDR3, the DNA is TGTGCCAGCAGCTTTGACAGGGACACTTCAGAGACCCAGTACTTC. The encoded protein is CASSFDRDTSETQYF.

The V and J genes are TRBV7-2 and TRBJ1-2; D not certain. The germline V and J ends were trimmed by 5 bases and 7 bases, with 14 bases remaining between them. This CDR3 is built from 13 residues. The germline gives CDR1 SGHTA, CDR2 FQGNSA. CDR3 coding DNA: TGTGCCAGCAGCCTGGCGGGGATCGGTGGCTACACCTTC. Protein product: CASSLAGIGGYTF.

V usage is TRBV7-8 and J usage is TRBJ2-7; no firm D call. The V gene lost 2 bases and the J gene lost 2 bases, with 13 bases spanning the gap. Germline V gene lookup returns CDR1 SGHVS and CDR2 FQNEAQ. The CDR3 totals 15 residues. Written as DNA, the CDR3 is TGTGCCAGCAGCTTATATCTTGGCAGCACCTACGAGCAGTACTTC. Protein: CASSLYLGSTYEQYF.

The chain is built from TRBV6-5 and TRBJ1-2, with 7 positions matching TRBD1. Germline V lookup: CDR1 MNHEY, CDR2 SVGAGI. This CDR3 contains 12 residues. Unmatched junction bases numbered 8, after V lost 11 bases and J lost 5 bases. The CDR3 loop is CAVSGGGYGYTF. The DNA for the CDR3 is TGTGCCGTATCAGGGGGGGGTTATGGCTACACCTTC.

This rearrangement joins TRBV30 to TRBJ1-2; D is uncertain. Germline assignment: CDR1 GTSNPN and CDR2 SVGIG (reference sequence). The CDR3 sequence is 13 residues long. V was pared by 1 base and J by 4 bases, with 10 bases between. CDR3 bases: TGTGCCTGGAGTGATGGGGTAGGCTATGGCTACACCTTC. This translates into CAWSDGVGYGYTF.

The chain is built from TRBV5-1 and TRBJ2-7, with 10 bases lining up with TRBD2. The germline V gene has CDR1 SGHRS and CDR2 YFSETQ. This CDR3 is built from 16 residues. With 3 bases clipped from V and 3 bases from J, the junction kept 9 bases outside the gene matches. The CDR3 here is CASSSGDLAGVYEQYF. The CDR3 DNA follows: TGCGCCAGCAGCTCCGGCGACCTAGCGGGGGTCTACGAGCAGTACTTC.

This chain uses TRBV11-2 with TRBJ1-1; 7 bases agree with TRBD1. With V trimmed by 1 base and J by 5 bases, 13 bases remained unmatched. Germline CDR1 SGHAT, CDR2 FQNNGV. The CDR3 spans 17 residues. The CDR3 DNA sequence: TGTGCCAGCAGCTTAGTTGAGGACTGGGACAGAAATACTGAAGCTTTCTTT. Its translation is CASSLVEDWDRNTEAFF.